The clone carrying this TCR beta chain appeared many times. Its antigen is not identified. The record originates from a study of molecular identifiers for immune sequencing clone quantification. Overall study context: In replicates, RNA taken from roughly 18,000 or 92,000 naive CD8 cells was divided five ways, and four portions underwent sequencing. Notes on the study in general: Jurkat TCR RNA that was spiked in from one cell was reportedly detectable among 950,000 to 1,000,000 naive cells. More than 99% of effector molecules, versus under 1% of naive-cell molecules, belonged to clones above 20 RNA copies. In cases of identical TCR molecules sharing a barcode, highly expanded clone sizes could be underestimated.

V lost 4 bases to trimming and J lost 4 bases, with 14 bases between them. The CDR3 is 15 residues long. Germline V gene sequence: CDR1 MGHRA, CDR2 YSYEKL. One entry per CDR3 protein, called by TCRdb with MiXCR from the PCR reads. The sample includes about 510,000 distinct CDR3 sequences, over 20% of them seen just once. Sequencing input: naive CD8+ T cells from blood, with Jurkat cell RNA spiked in. The subset was: FACS-sorted CD8+CD4-CCR7+CD45RA+ naive T cells. The chain carries TRBV4-1 and TRBJ1-5, with D perhaps matching TRBD1 (6 bases). The TCR sequence derives from a human donor in good health. Some libraries in this study had Jurkat cell RNA spiked in. The DNA of the CDR3 is TGCGCCAGCAGCCGCCTGGGGCAGGGGAATCAGCCCCAGCATTTT. Amino acid sequence: CASSRLGQGNQPQHF.